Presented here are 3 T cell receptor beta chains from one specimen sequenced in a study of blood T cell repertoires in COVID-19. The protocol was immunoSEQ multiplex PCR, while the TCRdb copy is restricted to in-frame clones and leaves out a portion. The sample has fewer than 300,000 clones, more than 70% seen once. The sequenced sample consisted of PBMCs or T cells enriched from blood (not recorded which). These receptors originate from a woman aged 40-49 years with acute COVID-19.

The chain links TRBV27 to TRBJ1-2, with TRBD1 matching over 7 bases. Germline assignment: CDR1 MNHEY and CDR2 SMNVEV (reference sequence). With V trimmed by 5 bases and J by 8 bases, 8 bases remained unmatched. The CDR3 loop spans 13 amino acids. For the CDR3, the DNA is TGTGCCAGCAGTCCATACAGGGGAAGCGGCTACACCTTC. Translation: CASSPYRGSGYTF.

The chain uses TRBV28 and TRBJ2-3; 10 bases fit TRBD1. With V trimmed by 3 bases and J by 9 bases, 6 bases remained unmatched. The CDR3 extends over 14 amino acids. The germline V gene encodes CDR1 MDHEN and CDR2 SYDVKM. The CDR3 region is CASSFITGQGTQYF. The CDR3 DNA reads TGTGCCAGCAGTTTCATTACGGGACAGGGGACGCAGTATTTT.

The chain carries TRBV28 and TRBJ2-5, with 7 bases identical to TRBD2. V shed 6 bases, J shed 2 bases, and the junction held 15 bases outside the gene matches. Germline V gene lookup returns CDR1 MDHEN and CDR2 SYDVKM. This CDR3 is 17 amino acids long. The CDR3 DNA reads TGTGCCAGCAGCCCAAATTGGAGTGGGACTAAGCAAGAGACCCAGTACTTC. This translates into CASSPNWSGTKQETQYF.